This passage covers 21 T cell receptor beta chains from one sample sequenced in a study of regulatory T cells in long-lasting Graves disease. Construction of TCR beta libraries relied on iRepertoire HTBI primers and on Arm-PCR targeting CDR3 regions. In TCRdb, the multiplex PCR reads were re-called with MiXCR into one record per CDR3 protein. The sample contains around 420,000 distinct CDR3 sequences, 15% of which appear only once. Time point denoted: newly diagnosed GD, antithyroid drugs for less than 3 months. The TCR library used RNA extracted from PBMCs. The same data also contributed to another study, on T cells in Graves' hyperthyroidism and ophthalmopathy.

The specimen was peripheral blood mononuclear cells (PBMCs), collected at new diagnosis, from a patient treated with antithyroid drugs. All receptors come from a woman between 40 and 55 years old with Graves disease.

Regarding this clonotype: A much bigger clone sits one base away, suggesting this may be a read error. The CDR3 does not close with the conserved phenylalanine or tryptophan, likely indicating a read error. This chain connects TRBV6-5 to TRBJ2-1, with 7 bases aligning to TRBD2. Germline CDR1 is MNHEY and CDR2 is SVGAGI. V lost 4 bases, J lost 5 bases, and 14 bases stayed unmatched. This CDR3 is built from 17 residues. The CDR3 here is CASSWTAGGSRNNEQFL. The CDR3 bases are TGTGCCAGCAGTTGGACGGCGGGCGGGAGTCGTAACAATGAGCAGTTCCTC.

This clonotype was picked up many times. CDR3 bases: TGTGCCAGTAGTCCCGGGAGCTTCGGGCTACGGGAGCAGTACTTC. Encoded protein: CASSPGSFGLREQYF. This chain uses TRBV19 with TRBJ2-7, with a possible D match to TRBD2 (6 bases). The CDR3 has 15 residues. The germline V gene encodes CDR1 LNHDA and CDR2 SQIVND (reference sequence). V lost 5 bases to trimming and J lost 7 bases, with 21 bases between them. Combining the CDR3 with reference TRBV19 and TRBJ2-7 gives the whole variable domain DGGITQSPKYLFRKEGQNVTLSCEQNLNHDAMYWYRQDPGQGLRLIYYSQIVNDFQKGDIAEGYSVSREKKESFPLTVTSAQKNPTAFYLCASSPGSFGLREQYFGPGTRLTVT.

This clonotype has a count of ten or more. This chain connects TRBV28 to TRBJ1-5; the match to TRBD1 covers 8 bases. The CDR3 is made up of 15 amino acids. Germline V gene data show CDR1 as MDHEN and CDR2 as SYDVKM. Losses at the gene ends were 5 bases for V and 5 bases for J; bases not matched to a gene: 8. CDR3 DNA sequence: TGTGCCAGCAGTCCCTCCAGGGGGCCATATCAGCCCCAGCATTTT. It translates to CASSPSRGPYQPQHF. The whole variable domain, filled in from reference TRBV28 and TRBJ1-5, reads DVKVTQSSRYLVKRTGEKVFLECVQDMDHENMFWYRQDPGLGLRLIYFSYDVKMKEKGDIPEGYSVSREKKERFSLILESASTNQTSMYLCASSPSRGPYQPQHFGDGTRLSIL.

There are many counts of this clonotype. The rearrangement links TRBV12-3 or TRBV12-4 to TRBJ2-7; the D gene is possibly TRBD1 (6 bases). The CDR3 runs 15 residues. V was shortened by 2 bases and J by 6 bases, with 17 bases between the two germline ends. CDR3: CASSLRDIVEGEQYF. The CDR3 nucleotides are TGTGCCAGCAGTTTAAGGGACATTGTAGAAGGCGAGCAGTACTTC.

This clonotype occurred many times. V is TRBV7-8 and J is TRBJ2-3; perhaps TRBD2 as D (5 bases). The V end lost 2 bases, the J end lost 2 bases, and 11 bases lay between the germline ends. The CDR3 consists of 15 residues. The germline gives CDR1 SGHVS, CDR2 FQNEAQ. The CDR3 bases are TGTGCCAGCAGCTTAACTAGGGATTTCACAGATACGCAGTATTTT. It codes for CASSLTRDFTDTQYF.

The sample holds many counts of this clonotype. This chain uses TRBV12-3 or TRBV12-4 with TRBJ2-7, with TRBD2 identical over 8 bases. Trimming at V came to 4 bases and at J to 6 bases, leaving 11 bases not matched to a gene. CDR3 length equals 15 residues. The CDR3 region is CASSSTGTRASEQYF. CDR3 DNA sequence: TGTGCCAGCAGTTCGACCGGGACTAGGGCAAGCGAGCAGTACTTC.

This clonotype was counted only a few times. As the CDR3 is not closed by the conserved phenylalanine or tryptophan, this likely results from a read error. The V and J genes are TRBV6-1 and TRBJ2-7; 7 bases agree with TRBD1. Germline-derived CDR1 and CDR2 are MNHNS and SASEGT. CDR3 length: 14 residues. V shed 6 bases, J shed 1 base, and the junction held 6 bases outside the gene matches. In DNA, the CDR3 is TGTGCCAGCAGCATTGGGACAGATTCCTACGAGCAGTACCTC. Translating it yields CASSIGTDSYEQYL.

The chain couples TRBV5-1 to TRBJ2-1, with 9 bases aligning to TRBD2. The CDR3 contains 13 residues. Per the germline V gene, CDR1 is SGHRS and CDR2 is YFSETQ. The CDR3 DNA sequence: TGCGACTCGGGGCGGGAGGGTTCCAATGAGCAGTTCTTC. This sequence encodes CDSGREGSNEQFF.

A remark on this clonotype: A read error is possible here, since a much larger clone lies one base away. This CDR3 is CASSLGVHQPQHF. CDR3 sequence (DNA): TGTGCCAGCAGCTTGGGGGTCCATCAGCCCCAGCATTTT. This chain uses TRBV11-2 with TRBJ1-5; D is possibly TRBD1 (5 bases). Per the germline V gene, CDR1 is SGHAT and CDR2 is FQNNGV. The germline V and J ends were trimmed by 3 bases and 5 bases, with 8 bases remaining between them. The CDR3 runs to 13 residues.

This clonotype was seen more than once but under ten times. This chain links TRBV19 with TRBJ1-2; D call uncertain. V lost 5 bases to trimming and J lost 2 bases, with 12 bases between them. Germline loops: CDR1 LNHDA, CDR2 SQIVND (reference sequence). This CDR3 has 14 residues. In nucleotides, the CDR3 is TGTGCCAGTAGTTTCAGTGGTGGGAACTATGGCTACACCTTC. Its translation is CASSFSGGNYGYTF.

This clonotype was counted ten times or more. The chain joins TRBV28 to TRBJ1-5; tentative D call: TRBD1 (5 bases). The CDR3 spans 17 residues. CDR1 is MDHEN, CDR2 SYDVKM, per germline. V lost 4 bases to trimming and J lost 0 bases, with 16 bases between them. The CDR3 nucleotides read TGTGCCAGCAGTTATTCCCAACGACAGAGTAGCAATCAGCCCCAGCATTTT. Protein: CASSYSQRQSSNQPQHF.

This clonotype was seen many times. The chain is built from TRBV12-3 or TRBV12-4 and TRBJ1-5; a weak D match, TRBD1 (6 bases). With 1 base removed from V and 0 bases from J, the gap between germline ends came to 13 bases. The CDR3 is 17 residues long. The CDR3: CASSLGDISYSNQPQHF. The CDR3 DNA is TGTGCCAGCAGTTTAGGGGACATATCATATAGCAATCAGCCCCAGCATTTT.

To note about this clonotype: A single base separates this from a much larger clone, so it may be a read error. The CDR3 ends on some other residue instead of the conserved phenylalanine or tryptophan, so this is likely a read error. In nucleotides, the CDR3 is TGTGCCATCAGACAAGCGGGAAGGTCGGAGAACGAGCAGTACTCC. Translating gives CAIRQAGRSENEQYS. The chain uses TRBV10-3 and TRBJ2-7; 7 bases line up with TRBD2. The CDR3 spans 15 residues. CDR1 ENHRY and CDR2 SYGVKD come from the germline V gene. V lost 6 bases to trimming and J lost 5 bases; unmatched junction nucleotides: 13.

The rearrangement joins TRBV7-2 to TRBJ1-2, with D uncertain. Germline V gene lookup returns CDR1 SGHTA and CDR2 FQGNSA. The CDR3 totals 12 residues. Trimming removed 1 base at V and 7 bases at J, with 7 bases between. In DNA, the CDR3 is TGTGCCAGCAGCTTAGATTTGGTTGGCTACACCTTC. This gives the protein CASSLDLVGYTF. Supplemented by reference TRBV7-2 and TRBJ1-2, the full variable domain reads GAGVSQSPSNKVTEKGKDVELRCDPISGHTALYWYRQSLGQGLEFLIYFQGNSAPDKSGLPSDRFSAERTGGSVSTLTIQRTQQEDSAVYLCASSLDLVGYTFGSGTRLTVV.

Comments on this clonotype: Just one base apart from a much larger clone, this may be a read error. The V gene is TRBV27, the J gene TRBJ2-3, with 12 bases lining up with TRBD2. The germline gives CDR1 MNHEY, CDR2 SMNVEV (reference sequence). This CDR3 is built from 21 residues. The DNA of the CDR3 is TGTGCCGGCAGTCCCCATCTTTTGACTAGCGGGAGTTTAGGAGTAACAGATACGCAGTATTTT. It encodes CAGSPHLLTSGSLGVTDTQYF.

This clonotype was seen repeatedly, ten times or more. The chain links TRBV3-1 to TRBJ2-5, with D unresolved. The CDR3 runs 14 residues. Germline values: CDR1 LGHDT, CDR2 YNNKEL (reference sequence). Trimming pared 1 base from V and 2 bases from J, leaving 8 bases between. As DNA, the CDR3 is TGTGCCAGCAGCCAAGCGGTCAGGCAAGAGACCCAGTACTTC. It encodes CASSQAVRQETQYF.

This rearrangement joins TRBV30 to TRBJ1-2, with no clear D. The germline V gene has CDR1 GTSNPN and CDR2 SVGIG (reference sequence). The CDR3 length is 16 residues. The V end lost 3 bases, the J end lost 4 bases, and 21 bases lay between the germline ends. DNA of the CDR3: TGTGCCTGGAGCACAAAGGGTCGGCACAGAGGCTATGGCTACACCTTC. Amino acid sequence: CAWSTKGRHRGYGYTF. The complete variable domain, with remaining parts taken from reference TRBV30 and TRBJ1-2, reads SQTIHQWPATLVQPVGSPLSLECTVEGTSNPNLYWYRQAAGRGLQLLFYSVGIGQISSEVPQNLSASRPQDRQFILSSKKLLLSDSGFYLCAWSTKGRHRGYGYTFGSGTRLTVV.

In its sample, this clonotype was seen many times. The chain combines TRBV20-1 with TRBJ2-3; TRBD1 matches 7 bases. The CDR3 contains 19 residues. Trimming at V came to 0 bases and at J to 6 bases, leaving 21 bases not matched to a gene. The V gene's germline CDR1 is DFQATT and CDR2 SNEGSKA (reference sequence). The CDR3 region is CSARDSRTPRNFRGDTQYF. DNA of the CDR3: TGCAGTGCTAGAGACTCCCGGACTCCGCGAAACTTCAGGGGGGATACGCAGTATTTT.

This clonotype was seen many times. The CDR3 sequence is CASSYTNTGELFF. CDR3 bases: TGTGCCAGCAGCTACACGAACACCGGGGAGCTGTTTTTT. This chain links TRBV7-9 with TRBJ2-2; D unresolved. The length of the CDR3 is 13 residues. Germline values: CDR1 SEHNR, CDR2 FQNEAQ (reference sequence). The V gene lost 4 bases and the J gene lost 0 bases, with 3 bases spanning the gap. The variable domain in full, completed from reference TRBV7-9 and TRBJ2-2, reads DTGVSQNPRHKITKRGQNVTFRCDPISEHNRLYWYRQTLGQGPEFLTYFQNEAQLEKSRLLSDRFSAERPKGSFSTLEIQRTEQGDSAMYLCASSYTNTGELFFGEGSRLTVL.

This clonotype was observed at least ten times. The chain recombines TRBV28 with TRBJ2-1; D is undetermined. Deletions cut 7 bases from V and 5 bases from J, with 21 bases between. The germline gives CDR1 MDHEN, CDR2 SYDVKM. The length of the CDR3 is 16 residues. The CDR3 sequence: CASTPLGPALNNEQFF. DNA of the CDR3: TGTGCCAGCACCCCTTTGGGTCCTGCCTTGAACAATGAGCAGTTCTTC.

This clonotype came up a few times. A much more abundant neighbour one base away suggests this may be a read error. The rearrangement uses TRBV30 and TRBJ2-5, with TRBD2 matching 9 bases. The V segment lost 3 bases and the J segment 6 bases; nucleotides outside the gene matches: 8. Per germline, CDR1 GTSNPN and CDR2 SVGIG (reference sequence). CDR3 length equals 14 residues. The CDR3 DNA sequence: TGTGCCTGGAGGAGACTAGCGGCACAAAAGACCCAGTACTTC. This sequence encodes CAWRRLAAQKTQYF.